Shown below are 2 T cell receptor beta chains from a single sample sequenced in a study of control samples from healthy donors and cancer patients. TCRdb keeps only in-frame clones here, not all; method: immunoSEQ multiplex PCR. The sample yields about 270,000 clones, almost 85% seen once. The sequenced sample consisted of PBMCs. These receptors were collected from a woman aged 55-69 years with lung cancer.

This clone was found a few times. The chain joins TRBV19 to TRBJ1-5; D remains unclear. V was shortened by 7 bases and J by 2 bases, with 15 bases between the two germline ends. Germline values: CDR1 LNHDA, CDR2 SQIVND (reference sequence). This CDR3 contains 15 residues. The chain's CDR3 is CASTTVGVGNQPQHF. DNA of the CDR3: TGTGCCAGTACGACTGTCGGAGTTGGCAATCAGCCCCAGCATTTT.

The V call is TRBV15, the J call TRBJ1-3; D gene uncertain. Germline assignment: CDR1 LNHNV and CDR2 YYDKDF (reference sequence). V shed 3 bases and J shed 4 bases, with 13 bases lying between them. This CDR3 is 15 amino acids long. CDR3 sequence: CATSSRGRTGNTIYF. The CDR3 nucleotides are TGTGCCACCAGCAGTCGAGGGAGAACAGGAAACACCATATATTTT.